Shown below are 30 T cell receptor beta chains from a single sample sequenced in a study of cytomegalovirus exposure and HLA in healthy donors. 60 Vbeta and 13 Jbeta primers were used in PCR. Data came from immunoSEQ multiplex PCR; TCRdb stores just in-frame clones and leaves some out. Across around 78,000 clones, the top ten clones capture roughly 3.8% of the sample. Sample: PBMCs. These receptors originate from a man aged 18 to 30 in good health and CMV-seropositive.

V is TRBV28 and J is TRBJ1-1; D gene uncertain. Germline CDR1 and CDR2: MDHEN and SYDVKM. Trimming took 5 bases from V and 4 from J, leaving 23 bases between them. This CDR3 is 17 amino acids long. This CDR3 reads CASSPIYGPRVTTEAFF. The CDR3 region has the DNA TGTGCCAGCAGTCCGATATATGGGCCGCGTGTAACCACTGAAGCTTTCTTT.

V gene TRBV7-9 combines with J gene TRBJ1-2; 10 bases agree with TRBD1. Germline trimming cut 4 bases from V and 4 bases from J; bases unmatched to any gene: 3. The CDR3 loop spans 14 amino acids. Germline CDR1 and CDR2: SEHNR and FQNEAQ (reference sequence). CDR3 DNA: TGTGCCAGCAGCTCGGGACAGGGGAGCTATGGCTACACCTTC. Translating gives CASSSGQGSYGYTF.

The V and J genes are TRBV28 and TRBJ2-7; 7 nucleotides line up with TRBD2. The trim removed 5 bases at V and 2 bases at J, leaving 9 bases unmatched. The CDR3 consists of 15 residues. Germline CDR1 MDHEN, CDR2 SYDVKM. The CDR3 reads CASSPLAGTTYEQYF. The DNA of the CDR3 is TGTGCCAGCAGTCCCCTAGCCGGGACTACCTACGAGCAGTACTTC.

The chain employs TRBV10-3 and TRBJ1-2, with TRBD1 identical over 9 bases. V was clipped by 7 bases and J by 8 bases; unmatched bases: 8. CDR1 and CDR2 (germline): ENHRY, SYGVKD. This CDR3 is 13 amino acids long. CDR3 DNA sequence: TGTGCCATCAACCCGGACAGGGGAGAAGGCTACACCTTC. This gives the protein CAINPDRGEGYTF.

Regarding this clone: Germline and junction disagree at one end, which may indicate a read error. The rearrangement joins TRBV5-4 to TRBJ1-1, with D perhaps TRBD1 (5 bases). Germline V CDR1 and CDR2: SGHNT, YYREEE (reference sequence). This CDR3 is built from 14 residues. Here the CDR3 DNA reads TGTGCCAGCAGATTGGGGGTGGAGGGCACTGAAGCTTTCTTT. It is translated as CASRLGVEGTEAFF.

CDR3 DNA sequence: TGTGCCAGCAGCCCGGGACAGTTATATGGCTACACCTTC. It encodes CASSPGQLYGYTF. This sequence joins TRBV7-9 and TRBJ1-2; 7 positions match TRBD1. Germline CDR1 is SEHNR and CDR2 is FQNEAQ (reference sequence). The CDR3 contains 13 residues. After removal of 5 bases from V and 5 bases from J, the junction contained 5 bases not matched to a gene.

The chain couples TRBV30 to TRBJ2-7, with 8 bases lining up with TRBD1. CDR1 GTSNPN and CDR2 SVGIG come from the germline V gene (reference sequence). CDR3 length: 13 residues. V trimming: 4 bases; J trimming: 4 bases; junction bases outside the gene matches: 6. The CDR3 protein is CAWNRQGLYEQYF. CDR3 in DNA: TGTGCCTGGAATAGACAGGGGTTGTACGAGCAGTACTTC.

This sequence joins TRBV10-2 and TRBJ2-7; TRBD1 aligns across 9 bases. Trimming cost V 3 bases and J 2 bases; bases outside gene matches: 5. Germline V gene sequence: CDR1 WSHSY, CDR2 SAAADI. This CDR3 spans 15 amino acids. The CDR3 nucleotides read TGCGCCAGCAGTGACCCCGGACAGGGGACCTACGAGCAGTACTTC. Translating it yields CASSDPGQGTYEQYF.

Concerning this clone itself: An end of the junction does not agree with germline; a read error may underlie this. The chain links TRBV7-8 to TRBJ1-5; the match to TRBD1 covers 8 bases. Germline lookup yields CDR1 SGHVS and CDR2 FQNEAQ. The CDR3 contains 13 residues. CDR3 loop: CASSLARDRPEHF. The CDR3 bases are TGTGCCAGCAGCTTAGCGCGGGACAGGCCCGAGCATTTT.

The chain has TRBV7-6 and TRBJ2-1; no definite D call. This CDR3 is 14 amino acids long. The V gene's germline CDR1 is SGHVS and CDR2 FNYEAQ. Deletions cut 5 bases from V and 0 bases from J, with 8 bases between. The CDR3 sequence: CASSLYSSYNEQFF. CDR3 DNA: TGTGCCAGCAGCCTTTATTCCTCCTACAATGAGCAGTTCTTC.

The genes are TRBV27 and TRBJ2-1; 10 bases are a match to TRBD1. CDR1 is MNHEY, CDR2 SMNVEV, per germline (reference sequence). V was clipped by 3 bases and J by 12 bases; unmatched bases: 8. This CDR3 spans 14 amino acids. The DNA of the CDR3 is TGTGCCAGCAGTTTGGGACAGGGGAAGGATGCGCAGTTCTTC. This translates into CASSLGQGKDAQFF.

The rearrangement joins TRBV7-8 to TRBJ2-2; possibly TRBD2 for D (6 bases). Trimming removed 10 bases from V and 5 bases from J, with 11 bases in between. Per the germline V gene, CDR1 is SGHVS and CDR2 is FQNEAQ. This CDR3 spans 12 amino acids. CDR3 coding DNA: TGTGCCACCCCTGCGGGGACCGGGGAGCTGTTTTTT. It yields the protein CATPAGTGELFF.

V gene TRBV7-9 combines with J gene TRBJ2-3; TRBD1 agrees at 7 bases. CDR1 and CDR2 from the germline V gene are SEHNR and FQNEAQ (reference sequence). This CDR3 is built from 15 residues. The junction had 5 bases not matched to a gene; V was cut back by 3 bases and J by 2 bases. The CDR3 loop reads CASSLNRGYTDTQYF. CDR3 coding DNA: TGTGCCAGCAGCTTGAACAGGGGATACACAGATACGCAGTATTTT.

CDR3 DNA sequence: TGTGCCAGCAGCTTTACGAGGTTGAACACTGAAGCTTTCTTT. Translation: CASSFTRLNTEAFF. The chain combines TRBV7-2 with TRBJ1-1; no reliable D call. Looked up from germline, CDR1 is SGHTA and CDR2 is FQGNSA. The V gene lost 3 bases and the J gene lost 0 bases, with 8 bases spanning the gap. The CDR3 runs 14 residues.

The rearrangement links TRBV7-6 to TRBJ1-3; 8 bases are a match to TRBD1. With 8 bases clipped from V and 4 bases from J, the junction kept 4 bases outside the gene matches. The CDR3 has 13 amino acids. Germline CDR1 SGHVS, CDR2 FNYEAQ. The CDR3 coding sequence is TGTGCCAGCGGGACAGGCCCCGGAAACACCATATATTTT. Its protein product is CASGTGPGNTIYF. The full variable domain, with the rest looked up from reference TRBV7-6 and TRBJ1-3, is GAGVSQSPRYKVTKRGQDVALRCDPISGHVSLYWYRQALGQGPEFLTYFNYEAQQDKSGLPNDRFSAERPEGSISTLTIQRTEQRDSAMYRCASGTGPGNTIYFGEGSWLTVV.

The chain employs TRBV2 and TRBJ1-3, with TRBD1 matching 9 bases. Germline-derived CDR1 and CDR2 are SNHLY and FYNNEI. J lost 0 bases, V lost 6 bases, and 3 bases had no gene match. The CDR3 totals 15 residues. The CDR3 sequence: CASSMTGGSGNTIYF. CDR3 DNA sequence: TGTGCCAGCAGCATGACAGGGGGCTCTGGAAACACCATATATTTT.

This rearrangement joins TRBV9 to TRBJ2-3, with 14 bases identical to TRBD2. With 4 bases clipped from V and 5 bases from J, the junction kept 6 bases outside the gene matches. The CDR3 is made up of 16 amino acids. CDR1 SGDLS and CDR2 YYNGEE come from the germline V gene. The chain's CDR3 is CASSLGLAGGIDTQYF. The CDR3 DNA follows: TGTGCCAGCAGCCTAGGACTAGCGGGGGGAATAGATACGCAGTATTTT.

J is TRBJ1-2 and V is TRBV19, with D perhaps matching TRBD1 (5 bases). The CDR3 totals 15 residues. Trimming stripped 3 bases from V and 1 base from J, with 12 bases between. Looked up from germline, CDR1 is LNHDA and CDR2 is SQIVND (reference sequence). The CDR3 nucleotides read TGTGCCAGTAGTATGCCGGGACTTCTTAACTATGGCTACACCTTC. This encodes CASSMPGLLNYGYTF.

As concerns this clone: Other nucleotide sequences in the sample specify the same CDR3. The chain employs TRBV29-1 and TRBJ1-5; 8 bases align to TRBD1. V trimming: 6 bases; J trimming: 5 bases; junction bases outside the gene matches: 3. The CDR3 runs 12 residues. The V gene's germline CDR1 is SQVTM and CDR2 ANQGSEA. CDR3 sequence reads: CSVGTGDQPQHF. The CDR3 nucleotides read TGCAGCGTCGGGACAGGAGATCAGCCCCAGCATTTT.

The chain couples TRBV18 to TRBJ1-1; no definite D call. V was cut by 5 bases and J by 1 base, with 11 bases left in between. The CDR3 runs to 14 residues. The germline CDR1 and CDR2 sequences are KGHSH and LQKENI. The CDR3 nucleotides are TGTGCCAGCTCATCTATCTCAGGGAACACTGAAGCTTTCTTT. It codes for CASSSISGNTEAFF. The full variable domain, in which reference TRBV18 and TRBJ1-1 provide the parts outside the CDR3, is NAGVMQNPRHLVRRRGQEARLRCSPMKGHSHVYWYRQLPEEGLKFMVYLQKENIIDESGMPKERFSAEFPKEGPSILRIQQVVRGDSAAYFCASSSISGNTEAFFGQGTRLTVV.

V usage is TRBV5-1 and J usage is TRBJ2-5; the match to TRBD1 covers 12 bases. The CDR3 covers 16 residues. V lost 4 bases and J lost 4; bases outside the gene matches: 8. CDR1 SGHRS and CDR2 YFSETQ come from the germline V gene. The CDR3 protein is CASSPRDRGHLETQYF. CDR3 nucleotide sequence: TGCGCCAGCAGCCCCCGGGACAGGGGGCATCTAGAGACCCAGTACTTC. Combining the CDR3 with reference TRBV5-1 and TRBJ2-5 gives the whole variable domain KAGVTQTPRYLIKTRGQQVTLSCSPISGHRSVSWYQQTPGQGLQFLFEYFSETQRNKGNFPGRFSGRQFSNSRSEMNVSTLELGDSALYLCASSPRDRGHLETQYFGPGTRLLVL.

This sequence joins TRBV6-1 and TRBJ2-1; 7 bases line up with TRBD2. V lost 7 bases, J lost 6 bases, and 0 bases stayed unmatched. The CDR3 is made up of 11 amino acids. The germline CDR1 and CDR2 sequences are MNHNS and SASEGT. CDR3 sequence reads: CASTGGNEQFF. In DNA, the CDR3 is TGTGCCAGCACGGGAGGCAATGAGCAGTTCTTC.

In regard to this clone: Its ends do not fully match the called genes, so a read error is possible. Other DNA variants within this sample encode the same CDR3. The chain combines TRBV6-1 with TRBJ2-1, with TRBD2 matching over 11 bases. The germline gives CDR1 MNHNS, CDR2 SASEGT. The CDR3 runs to 15 residues. CDR3 in DNA: TGCGCCAGCAGTGGGACTAGCGGCTCCTACAATGAGCAGTTCTTC. Translating it yields CASSGTSGSYNEQFF.

The chain combines TRBV4-2 with TRBJ2-7; D is perhaps TRBD1 (6 bases). V lost 1 base and J 0 bases, leaving 10 bases between the germline ends. The CDR3 extends over 15 amino acids. Germline assignment: CDR1 LGHNA and CDR2 YNFKEQ. The CDR3 DNA reads TGTGCCAGCAGCCAAGGTACAGGGAGCTCCTACGAGCAGTACTTC. This translates into CASSQGTGSSYEQYF.

The chain joins TRBV28 to TRBJ2-4; D gene ambiguous. CDR1 MDHEN and CDR2 SYDVKM come from the germline V gene. The CDR3 sequence is 18 residues long. V lost 3 bases and J lost 0, with 18 bases in between. The CDR3 spells CASSFSPPDFLAKNIQYF. The CDR3 nucleotides are TGTGCCAGCAGTTTTTCCCCCCCCGACTTCTTAGCCAAAAACATTCAGTACTTC.

The CDR3 loop is CASGGAGESNEQFF. The CDR3 DNA is TGTGCCAGCGGAGGGGCGGGGGAGAGCAATGAGCAGTTCTTC. The chain couples TRBV25-1 to TRBJ2-1, with 7 bases identical to TRBD2. Germline CDR1 is MGHDK and CDR2 is SYGVNS. V was clipped by 8 bases and J by 6 bases; unmatched bases: 10. The CDR3 runs 14 residues.

Points on this clone: Other DNA sequences within the sample encode an identical CDR3. The chain uses TRBV19 and TRBJ2-7; 8 bases fit TRBD1. J lost 2 bases, V lost 11 bases, and 8 bases had no gene match. This CDR3 is built from 13 residues. Germline V CDR1 and CDR2: LNHDA, SQIVND (reference sequence). CDR3 sequence: CACGQGATYEQYF. DNA of the CDR3: TGTGCCTGCGGACAGGGAGCCACCTACGAGCAGTACTTC.

The CDR3 DNA is TGTGCCAGTATGGGGGACAGGGTAAGTTTCAATCAGCCCCAGCATTTT. It is translated as CASMGDRVSFNQPQHF. This sequence joins TRBV19 and TRBJ1-5, with 9 bases aligning to TRBD1. The CDR3 loop spans 16 amino acids. V lost 7 bases to trimming and J lost 3 bases; unmatched junction nucleotides: 10. CDR1 and CDR2 from the germline V gene are LNHDA and SQIVND (reference sequence).

CDR3 amino acids: CASSLQGINTGELFF. The CDR3 region has the DNA TGTGCCAGCAGTTTACAGGGAATAAACACCGGGGAGCTGTTTTTT. V and J are TRBV27 and TRBJ2-2, with D perhaps matching TRBD1 (5 bases). Trimming took off 2 bases at V and 2 bases at J, with 9 bases between the two ends. The germline CDR1 and CDR2 sequences are MNHEY and SMNVEV (reference sequence). This CDR3 is built from 15 residues.

In nucleotides, the CDR3 is TGTGCCAGCAGTTCCAGGGGGAGCACAGATACGCAGTATTTT. It specifies CASSSRGSTDTQYF. V is TRBV27 and J is TRBJ2-3; 7 bases map to TRBD1. This CDR3 has 14 residues. CDR1 is MNHEY and CDR2 is SMNVEV in the germline V gene (reference sequence). The ends lost 4 bases at V and 0 bases at J; junction bases unmatched: 1.